The 10 T cell receptor beta chains listed next were all sequenced from one sample in a study of T cells expressing NK-cell markers. After re-calling the 5' RACE reads, TCRdb lists one entry per CDR3 protein, DNA absent. The sample table includes about 460,000 distinct CDR3 sequences. The source material was blood T cells: a sorted CD56 or NKG2C T cell subset, CD4+ or CD8+ T cells, or bulk PBMC T cells (not recorded which). The receptor set was obtained from a woman aged 45-59 years in good health.

The chain employs TRBV9 and TRBJ2-3; the D call from TCRdb, TRBD2, cannot be confirmed without DNA. The CDR3 has 17 residues. Germline V CDR1 and CDR2: SGDLS, YYNGEE. The CDR3 protein is CASSPPLAGGRVHTQYF.

The V call is TRBV12-3 or TRBV12-4, the J call TRBJ2-2; the D call of TRBD2 rests on TCRdb alone, since no DNA is present to check it. There are 14 residues in the CDR3. CDR3 loop: CASTTREFTGELFF.

The chain joins TRBV25-1 to TRBJ2-1; the TRBD1 assignment by TCRdb is unverifiable without DNA. The CDR3 runs 15 residues. The germline gives CDR1 MGHDK, CDR2 SYGVNS. The CDR3 loop is CASSGPGQRYNEQFF.

The chain carries TRBV9 and TRBJ2-3; lacking DNA, the TRBD2 call made by TCRdb goes unchecked. This CDR3 comprises 16 residues. CDR1 is SGDLS, CDR2 YYNGEE, per germline. The CDR3 loop reads CASSVGVGGPADTQYF.

This chain uses TRBV27 with TRBJ2-3; TCRdb calls TRBD1, which cannot be checked without DNA. Looked up from germline, CDR1 is MNHEY and CDR2 is SMNVEV (reference sequence). This CDR3 comprises 14 residues. The CDR3 region is CASSLEGATDTQYF.

The CDR3 loop reads CSVGGGLVDTQYF. The chain carries TRBV29-1 and TRBJ2-3; TCRdb outputs TRBD1, but without DNA this stays unchecked. The CDR3 runs 13 residues. In germline, CDR1 is SQVTM, CDR2 ANQGSEA.

The chain combines TRBV19 with TRBJ2-4; the TRBD1 assignment by TCRdb is unverifiable without DNA. This CDR3 is 15 amino acids long. The V gene's germline CDR1 is LNHDA and CDR2 SQIVND (reference sequence). The CDR3 reads CASSIQDAPPNIQYF.

The V gene is TRBV5-1, the J gene TRBJ2-1; the TCRdb D gene call, TRBD2, has no DNA to confirm it. The CDR3 has 14 amino acids. Germline V gives CDR1 SGHRS, CDR2 YFSETQ. CDR3 residues: CASSADWPDNEQFF.

The V gene is TRBV27, the J gene TRBJ1-2; checking the TCRdb D call of TRBD1 is not possible without DNA. The CDR3 runs 13 residues. The germline V gene has CDR1 MNHEY and CDR2 SMNVEV (reference sequence). CDR3 sequence: CASRTGGFKGYTF.

The chain combines TRBV12-3 or TRBV12-4 with TRBJ2-1; the TRBD2 assignment by TCRdb is unverifiable without DNA. The CDR3 extends over 16 amino acids. CDR3 sequence: CASSLRRGMAYNEQFF.